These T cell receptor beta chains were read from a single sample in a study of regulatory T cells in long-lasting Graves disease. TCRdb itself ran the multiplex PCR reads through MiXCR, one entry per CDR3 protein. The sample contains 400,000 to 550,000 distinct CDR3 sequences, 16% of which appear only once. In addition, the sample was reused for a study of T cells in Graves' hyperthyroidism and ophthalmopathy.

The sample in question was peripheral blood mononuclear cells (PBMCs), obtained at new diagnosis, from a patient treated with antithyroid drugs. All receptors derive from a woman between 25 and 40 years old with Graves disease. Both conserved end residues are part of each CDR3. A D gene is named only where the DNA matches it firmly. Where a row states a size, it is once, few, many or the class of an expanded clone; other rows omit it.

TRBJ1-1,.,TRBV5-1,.,TGCGCCAGCAGCTTGGAGTGGGCCCATGGGGACGGAGGAGCTTTCTTT,CASSLEWAHGDGGAFF
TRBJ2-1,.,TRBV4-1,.,TGCGCCAGCAGCCAAGATCCAACCGTAGCCCGTCCCTCCTACAATGAGCAGTTCTTC,CASSQDPTVARPSYNEQFF
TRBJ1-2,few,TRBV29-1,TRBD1,TGCAGCGTTGAGGGACAGATTATTGGTGGCTACACCTTC,CSVEGQIIGGYTF
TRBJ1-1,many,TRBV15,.,TGTGCCTCAGGCATTGCTGGCACTGAAGCTTTCTTT,CASGIAGTEAFF
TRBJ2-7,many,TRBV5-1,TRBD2,TGCGCCAGCAGCCCGCAGACTAGCGGATCAAGCTCCTACGAGCAGTACTTC,CASSPQTSGSSSYEQYF
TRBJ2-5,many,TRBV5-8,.,TGTGCCAGCATCCGGCGTGGTAGTACAGCGAGAGAGACCCAGTACTTC,CASIRRGSTARETQYF
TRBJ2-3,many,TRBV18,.,TGTGCCAGCTCACCAGTGGGGTTCAACACAGATACGCAGTATTTT,CASSPVGFNTDTQYF
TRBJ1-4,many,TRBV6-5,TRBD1,TGTGCCAGCAGTTCCTCCGGGACAGACGAAAAACTGTTTTTT,CASSSSGTDEKLFF
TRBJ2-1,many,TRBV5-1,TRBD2,TGCGCCAGCGGTTCCGGGACTAGTTCTCCCAATGAGCAGTTCTTC,CASGSGTSSPNEQFF
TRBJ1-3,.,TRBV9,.,TGTGCCAGCAGCGTAGCTACCGGTGCCTCTGGAAACACCATATATTTT,CASSVATGASGNTIYF
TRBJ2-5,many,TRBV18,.,TGTGCCAGCTCACCACAAAGGGGAGGTCAAGAGACCCAGTACTTC,CASSPQRGGQETQYF
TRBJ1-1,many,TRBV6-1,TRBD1,TGTGCCAGCAGTATGCAGGGGGTCACTGAAGCTTTCTTT,CASSMQGVTEAFF
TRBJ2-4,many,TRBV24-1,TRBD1,TGTGCCACCAGTGAAGGACAGGGCTGGGACATTCAGTACTTC,CATSEGQGWDIQYF
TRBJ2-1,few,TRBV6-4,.,TGTGCCAGCAGTGACTTTGAGGGGGACTACAATGAGCAGTTCTTC,CASSDFEGDYNEQFF
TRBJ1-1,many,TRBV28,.,TGTGCCAGCAGTTTATTGGGGCATAAGGGGGGGGTTGAAGCTTTCTTT,CASSLLGHKGGVEAFF
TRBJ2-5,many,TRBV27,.,TGTGCCAGCAGTTTGGGGCCAGGGGCTGGGGAGACCCAGTACTTC,CASSLGPGAGETQYF
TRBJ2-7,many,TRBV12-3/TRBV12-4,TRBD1,TGTGCCAGCAGTTTTTTCGGGACAGGGGACTCCTACGAGCAGTACTTC,CASSFFGTGDSYEQYF
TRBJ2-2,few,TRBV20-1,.,TGCAGTGCTAGAGATGAGCGAAACGGCCTGGGCGGGGAGCTGTTTTTT,CSARDERNGLGGELFF
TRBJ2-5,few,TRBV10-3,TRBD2,TGTGCCATCAGCAAGCGGGAGGCGAGTCAAGAGACCCAGTACTTC,CAISKREASQETQYF
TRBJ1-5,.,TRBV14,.,TGTGCCAGCAGCCAAGATCGAGGTCAGCCCCAGCATTTT,CASSQDRGQPQHF
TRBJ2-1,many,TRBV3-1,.,TGTGCCAGCAGCCATACTACTACCAGGGACAATGAGCAGTTCTTC,CASSHTTTRDNEQFF
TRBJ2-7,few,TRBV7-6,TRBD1,TGTGCCAGCAGCTTAAGACAGGGGGCGGGTTACGAGCAGTACTTC,CASSLRQGAGYEQYF
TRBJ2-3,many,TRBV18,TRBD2,TGTGCCAGCTCCATTAGCGGGAGTGGTGCAGATACGCAGTATTTT,CASSISGSGADTQYF
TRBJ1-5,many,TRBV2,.,TGTGCCAGCAGGAGGCAGGGCAATCAGCCCCAGCATTTT,CASRRQGNQPQHF
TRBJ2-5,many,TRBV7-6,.,TGTGCCAGCAGCGGGATGTACGGAGAGACCCAGTACTTC,CASSGMYGETQYF
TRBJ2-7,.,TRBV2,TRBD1,TGTGCCAGCAGTTTACTTACAAGACAGGGGGCCTACGAGCAGTACTTC,CASSLLTRQGAYEQYF
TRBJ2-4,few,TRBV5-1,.,TGCGCCAGCAGCTCCGGGACAGCGGGTACCCAAAACATTCAGTACTTC,CASSSGTAGTQNIQYF
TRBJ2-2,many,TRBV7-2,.,TGTGCCAGCAGCTTAGTAGGTTCCGCGGTAAACACCGGGGAGCTGTTTTTT,CASSLVGSAVNTGELFF
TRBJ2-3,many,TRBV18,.,TGTGCCAGCTCACCACCTCCAGGGGCTACTAGCACAGATACGCAGTATTTT,CASSPPPGATSTDTQYF
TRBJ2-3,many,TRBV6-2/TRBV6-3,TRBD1,TGTGCCAGCAGTGGAACAGGGGGAAGCACAGATACGCAGTATTTT,CASSGTGGSTDTQYF
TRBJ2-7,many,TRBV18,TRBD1,TGTGCCAGCTCGCTGGCGGGGACAGGGATCTACGAGCAGTACTTC,CASSLAGTGIYEQYF
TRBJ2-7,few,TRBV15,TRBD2,TGTGCCACCAGCAGAGTTCTAGCGGGAAGCTCCTACGAGCAGTACTTC,CATSRVLAGSSYEQYF
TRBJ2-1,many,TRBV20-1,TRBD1,TGCAGTGCTCGACCCGGGACAGGGATTAGGGGGTTGCTCTACAATGAGCAGTTCTTC,CSARPGTGIRGLLYNEQFF
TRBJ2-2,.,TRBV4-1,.,TGCGCCAGCAGCCAAGCGGTCGAGGGGGAGCTGTTTTTT,CASSQAVEGELFF
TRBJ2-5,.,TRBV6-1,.,TGTGCCAGCAGACACAGATGGGACATCCCGGAGACCCAGTACTTC,CASRHRWDIPETQYF
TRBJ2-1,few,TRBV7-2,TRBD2,TGTGCCAGCAGCTGGGGGACTAGCGGGAGACGGTTCTTC,CASSWGTSGRRFF
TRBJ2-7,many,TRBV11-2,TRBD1,TGTGCCAGCAGCCGTTCACAGGGGTTTGAGCAGTACTTC,CASSRSQGFEQYF
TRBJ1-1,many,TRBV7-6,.,TGTGCCAGCAGCCGAAACCCGGGGACTGAAGCTTTCTTT,CASSRNPGTEAFF
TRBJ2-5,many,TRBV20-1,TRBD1,TGCAGTGCTAGAGATCCCGCAGGGGGCAGGGAGACCCAGTACTTC,CSARDPAGGRETQYF
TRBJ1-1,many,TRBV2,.,TGTGCCAGCAGTGAAATCACAGGAATGAACACTGAAGCTTTCTTT,CASSEITGMNTEAFF